This T cell receptor beta chain derives from a study of blood T cell repertoires in COVID-19. About the research overall: From T cells, B-cell-depleted T cells, or PBMCs came the material, which was cDNA or gDNA.

The germline gives CDR1 SEHNR, CDR2 FQNEAQ (reference sequence). CDR3 length: 14 residues. Comment on this clone: Relative to the germline gene, one junction end is altered; a read error may explain this.

As processed by the authors: The authors estimated nucleated cell counts from reference gene primer amplification. TCRdb keeps only in-frame clones here, not all; method: immunoSEQ multiplex PCR. The V and J calls and the clone size are those of that table, but D and trimming were determined from the DNA. The sample lists 300,000 to 400,000 clones, around 90% seen once, with around 3% in the top ten. This TCR came from a woman under 40 with COVID-19, enrolled during active disease. The material sequenced was peripheral blood. The gene calls are TRBV7-9 and TRBJ1-6; D is possibly TRBD1 (5 bases). The CDR3 nucleotides are TGTGCCAGCAGCGTTCCAGGGCTGCACTCACTCCTCCACTTT. As protein: CASSVPGLHSLLHF. The variable domain in full, completed from reference TRBV7-9 and TRBJ1-6, reads DTGVSQNPRHKITKRGQNVTFRCDPISEHNRLYWYRQTLGQGPEFLTYFQNEAQLEKSRLLSDRFSAERPKGSFSTLEIQRTEQGDSAMYLCASSVPGLHSLLHFGNGTRLTVT.